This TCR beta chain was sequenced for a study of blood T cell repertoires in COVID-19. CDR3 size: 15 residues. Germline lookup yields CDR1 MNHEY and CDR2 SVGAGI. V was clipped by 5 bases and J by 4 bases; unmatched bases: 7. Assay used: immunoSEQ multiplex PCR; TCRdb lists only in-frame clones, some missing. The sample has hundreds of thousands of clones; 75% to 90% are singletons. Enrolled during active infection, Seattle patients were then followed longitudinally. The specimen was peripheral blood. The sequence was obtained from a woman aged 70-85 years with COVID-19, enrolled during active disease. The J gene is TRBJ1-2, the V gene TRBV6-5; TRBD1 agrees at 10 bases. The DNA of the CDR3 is TGTGCCAGCAGTACCGACAGGGGGCAAGGCTATGGCTACACCTTC. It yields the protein CASSTDRGQGYGYTF.